This TCR beta chain derives from a study of breast tumors, draining lymph nodes, adjacent tissues. The V gene lost 4 bases and the J gene lost 4 bases, with 14 bases spanning the gap. In germline, CDR1 is PRHDT, CDR2 FYEKMQ (reference sequence). The CDR3 has 15 residues. TCRdb reprocessed the multiplex PCR reads with MiXCR, giving one entry per CDR3 protein. The profile shows about 130,000 distinct CDR3 sequences, approximately 20% of them singletons. Axillary draining lymph nodes of breast cancer patients supplied the node samples. Study-wide findings and caveats: Tumors had less TCR diversity than lymph nodes, more than nontumor tissue. Data only fit, rather than demonstrated, lymph node origin of most tumor T cells.

This clonotype occurred many times. The antigen remains undetermined. The chain combines TRBV13 with TRBJ2-1, with no clear D. What was sequenced was axillary lymph node tissue. The TCR sequence derives from a female donor with breast cancer. Some clones in this sample may be carry-over from other donors' samples. The CDR3 loop reads CASSSGHLEYNEQFF. CDR3 bases: TGTGCCAGCAGCTCGGGTCATCTGGAGTACAATGAGCAGTTCTTC. Filled out from reference TRBV13 and TRBJ2-1, the complete variable domain reads AAGVIQSPRHLIKEKRETATLKCYPIPRHDTVYWYQQGPGQDPQFLISFYEKMQSDKGSIPDRFSAQQFSDYHSELNMSSLELGDSALYFCASSSGHLEYNEQFFGPGTRLTVL.